The 28 T cell receptor beta chains below all came from one sample that was sequenced in a study of vaccination effects on CD4 cells after COVID-19. No cognate antigen is known for these TCRs. Measured with immunoSEQ multiplex PCR; TCRdb has only the in-frame clones, and not every one. The sample includes about 55,000 clones, roughly 70% seen only once; the top ten take roughly 18%. Peptide-pool stimulation followed by sequencing identified expanded antigen-specific CD4+ clonotypes in the ViraFEST assay. Subsequent to about 10 days of culture, CD4+ T cells were isolated. Prior SARS-CoV-2 infection was absent in the vaccine recipients, as shown by negative nucleocapsid antibodies. This specimen consisted of CD4+ T cells from PBMCs cultured with SARS-CoV-2 spike peptides, obtained before COVID-19 vaccination. These receptors were taken from a human donor who received a COVID-19 vaccine.

V and J are TRBV28 and TRBJ2-1; D possibly matches TRBD1 or TRBD2 (5 bases each). CDR3 size: 15 residues. Germline V CDR1 and CDR2: MDHEN, SYDVKM. Trimming removed 2 bases from V and 7 bases from J, with 15 bases in between. The CDR3 is CASSLTGQRRNEQFF. DNA for the CDR3: TGTGCCAGCAGTTTAACGGGGCAGAGAAGGAATGAGCAGTTCTTC.

This clone is medium-sized in the sample. V gene TRBV4-2 combines with J gene TRBJ1-6; D is ambiguous. Germline CDR1 LGHNA, CDR2 YNFKEQ. V dropped 0 bases and J dropped 7 bases, with 13 bases sitting between them. This CDR3 spans 16 amino acids. The CDR3 region has the DNA TGTGCCAGCAGCCAAGATCCGGCAGTTGGGAATTCACCCCTCCACTTT. It is translated as CASSQDPAVGNSPLHF.

The rearrangement joins TRBV19 to TRBJ1-1; the D is unclear. Per the germline V gene, CDR1 is LNHDA and CDR2 is SQIVND (reference sequence). This CDR3 is built from 14 residues. Between the trimmed V and J ends, which lost 3 bases and 1 base, there was a span of 9 bases. In DNA form, the CDR3 reads TGTGCCAGTAGTATTGATAGGAGGAACACTGAAGCTTTCTTT. This translates into CASSIDRRNTEAFF.

This chain links TRBV18 with TRBJ2-1; D is possibly TRBD2 (6 bases). Germline lookup yields CDR1 KGHSH and CDR2 LQKENI. V gave up 1 base and J gave up 2 bases, with 15 bases separating them. The CDR3 runs 17 residues. CDR3 sequence: CASSPLVREKAYNEQFF. DNA for the CDR3: TGTGCCAGCTCACCACTCGTTCGGGAGAAGGCCTACAATGAGCAGTTCTTC.

This clone was seen a handful of times. V and J are TRBV10-1 and TRBJ2-7; 9 nucleotides line up with TRBD2. This CDR3 is built from 17 residues. V trimming: 4 bases; J trimming: 0 bases; junction bases outside the gene matches: 10. From germline, CDR1 is WNHNN and CDR2 SYGVQD (reference sequence). As DNA, the CDR3 is TGCGCCAGCAGTGGAATAAGACTAGCGGACATCTCCTACGAGCAGTACTTC. Its protein is CASSGIRLADISYEQYF.

The chain couples TRBV30 to TRBJ1-5, with 8 positions matching TRBD1. Unmatched junction bases numbered 5, after V lost 3 bases and J lost 1 base. There are 15 residues in the CDR3. Looked up from germline, CDR1 is GTSNPN and CDR2 is SVGIG (reference sequence). The DNA for the CDR3 is TGTGCCTGGAGCGACACAGGGGGAAGCAATCAGCCCCAGCATTTT. It codes for CAWSDTGGSNQPQHF.

The CDR3 sequence: CASSLAGRPLGYGYTF. As DNA, the CDR3 is TGTGCCAGCAGCTTAGCGGGACGGCCGTTGGGCTATGGCTACACCTTC. The chain is built from TRBV7-9 and TRBJ1-2; possibly TRBD1 for D (5 bases). CDR1 is SEHNR and CDR2 is FQNEAQ in the germline V gene (reference sequence). The V end lost 0 bases, the J end lost 4 bases, and 15 bases lay between the germline ends. The CDR3 loop spans 16 amino acids. The full variable domain, with the rest looked up from reference TRBV7-9 and TRBJ1-2, is DTGVSQNPRHKITKRGQNVTFRCDPISEHNRLYWYRQTLGQGPEFLTYFQNEAQLEKSRLLSDRFSAERPKGSFSTLEIQRTEQGDSAMYLCASSLAGRPLGYGYTFGSGTRLTVV.

This sequence joins TRBV6-1 and TRBJ1-2; weak D call: TRBD1 (5 bases). The germline CDR1 and CDR2 sequences are MNHNS and SASEGT. The CDR3 extends over 15 amino acids. Trimming cost V 1 base and J 4 bases, with 13 bases left between them. CDR3 protein: CASSEGVGTSYGYTF. CDR3 nucleotide sequence: TGTGCCAGCAGTGAAGGGGTTGGGACCAGCTATGGCTACACCTTC.

The V and J genes are TRBV15 and TRBJ2-1, with TRBD2 matching over 11 bases. V shed 0 bases, J shed 7 bases, and the junction held 5 bases outside the gene matches. The CDR3 extends over 16 amino acids. Germline CDR1 is LNHNV and CDR2 is YYDKDF (reference sequence). CDR3 nucleotide sequence: TGTGCCACCAGCAGAGAACTAGCGGGAGAGGTAAATGAGCAGTTCTTC. Its protein is CATSRELAGEVNEQFF.

The chain links TRBV11-2 to TRBJ1-2; D not resolved. In germline, CDR1 is SGHAT, CDR2 FQNNGV. V lost 4 bases and J lost 4, with 16 bases in between. The CDR3 spans 15 residues. The CDR3 DNA is TGTGCCAGCAGCTCCAGCGCCTCAGTGGCCTATGGCTACACCTTC. It encodes CASSSSASVAYGYTF.

The chain couples TRBV29-1 to TRBJ1-2; the match to TRBD1 covers 7 bases. Germline V CDR1 and CDR2: SQVTM, ANQGSEA. With V trimmed by 3 bases and J by 5 bases, 6 bases remained unmatched. The CDR3 is 13 amino acids. The CDR3 protein is CSVDTGAGYGYTF. As DNA, the CDR3 is TGCAGCGTTGATACAGGGGCGGGGTATGGCTACACCTTC.

This chain connects TRBV9 to TRBJ2-2; 8 bases are a match to TRBD1. CDR1 SGDLS and CDR2 YYNGEE come from the germline V gene. Trimming removed 4 bases from V and 6 bases from J; junction bases left unmatched: 5. The CDR3 is made up of 14 amino acids. The chain's CDR3 is CASSTRTGPGELFF. The DNA of the CDR3 is TGTGCCAGCAGCACAAGGACAGGGCCCGGGGAGCTGTTTTTT.

This chain links TRBV27 with TRBJ1-1, with 8 bases matching TRBD1. This CDR3 is 17 amino acids long. In germline, CDR1 is MNHEY, CDR2 SMNVEV (reference sequence). V trimming: 3 bases; J trimming: 6 bases; junction bases outside the gene matches: 15. The CDR3: CASSLRGLSGQGSEAFF. CDR3 nucleotide sequence: TGTGCCAGCAGTTTGCGGGGATTATCTGGACAGGGCTCTGAAGCTTTCTTT.

This clone has just a few counts. The CDR3 nucleotides are TGCGCCAGCAGTGATCGGGACACAGACAATGAGCAGTTCTTC. Translation gives CASSDRDTDNEQFF. The chain couples TRBV10-1 to TRBJ2-1; D perhaps matches TRBD1 (6 bases). This CDR3 is 14 amino acids long. The V end was cut by 3 bases, the J end by 5 bases, with 11 bases between. The V gene's germline CDR1 is WNHNN and CDR2 SYGVQD (reference sequence).

The chain joins TRBV29-1 to TRBJ2-7, with 9 bases identical to TRBD2. The germline CDR1 and CDR2 sequences are SQVTM and ANQGSEA. The CDR3 covers 18 residues. The trim removed 5 bases at V and 0 bases at J, leaving 17 bases unmatched. DNA of the CDR3: TGCAGCGTTTCCCTAACGAGGGGACAGCGGGAGGCCTCCTACGAGCAGTACTTC. This translates into CSVSLTRGQREASYEQYF.

This clone has a handful of counts. The rearrangement uses TRBV2 and TRBJ2-4; D possibly corresponds to TRBD1 (6 bases). The CDR3 is made up of 14 amino acids. V gave up 4 bases and J gave up 7 bases, with 14 bases separating them. CDR1 SNHLY and CDR2 FYNNEI come from the germline V gene. CDR3 sequence (DNA): TGTGCCAGCAGTGTTAGCAGGGGACCTAACATTCAGTACTTC. This translates into CASSVSRGPNIQYF. The variable domain in full, completed from reference TRBV2 and TRBJ2-4, reads EPEVTQTPSHQVTQMGQEVILRCVPISNHLYFYWYRQILGQKVEFLVSFYNNEISEKSEIFDDQFSVERPDGSNFTLKIRSTKLEDSAMYFCASSVSRGPNIQYFGAGTRLSVL.

This clone was detected only a few times. DNA of the CDR3: TGTGCCAGCAGGGCAGTGAACACTGAAGCTTTCTTT. Its translation: CASRAVNTEAFF. The V gene is TRBV6-6, the J gene TRBJ1-1, with D unclear. The V and J ends lost 6 bases and 0 bases respectively, with 5 bases between them. This CDR3 is built from 12 residues. The V gene's germline CDR1 is MNHNY and CDR2 SVGAGI (reference sequence).

This clone was seen a single time. This CDR3 reads CASSPPGGRGTGELFF. In nucleotides, the CDR3 is TGTGCCAGCAGCCCCCCCGGGGGAAGGGGCACCGGGGAGCTGTTTTTT. The gene calls are TRBV7-2 and TRBJ2-2; TRBD2 is a possible D gene (6 bases). CDR1 is SGHTA and CDR2 is FQGNSA in the germline V gene. CDR3 size: 16 residues. V gave up 5 bases and J gave up 4 bases, with 17 bases separating them.

V and J are TRBV11-2 and TRBJ2-1; 8 bases agree with TRBD1. CDR1 SGHAT and CDR2 FQNNGV come from the germline V gene. CDR3 length: 15 amino acids. Trimming took 5 bases from V and 0 from J; bases not matched to a gene: 3. In nucleotides, the CDR3 is TGTGCCAGCAGCGCAGACAGGGGCTCCTACAATGAGCAGTTCTTC. Protein: CASSADRGSYNEQFF.

The chain carries TRBV5-8 and TRBJ1-6; TRBD1 matches at 9 bases. Germline loops: CDR1 SGHTS, CDR2 YDEGEE. CDR3 length equals 14 residues. Trimming cost V 4 bases and J 10 bases; bases outside gene matches: 6. The CDR3 DNA is TGTGCCAGCAGCCCGGACAGGGGAAGCTCACCCCTCCACTTT. Protein sequence: CASSPDRGSSPLHF.

The V call is TRBV10-3, the J call TRBJ2-2, with TRBD1 identical over 7 bases. V was pared by 10 bases and J by 1 base, with 3 bases of the junction left unmatched. The CDR3 length is 13 residues. Germline V gene data show CDR1 as ENHRY and CDR2 as SYGVKD. The CDR3 DNA reads TGTGCCACCTCAGGGGGGAACACCGGGGAGCTGTTTTTT. Translated, it gives CATSGGNTGELFF.

The chain is built from TRBV2 and TRBJ2-1; D not certain. This CDR3 has 14 amino acids. CDR1 and CDR2 (germline): SNHLY, FYNNEI. The V and J ends lost 4 bases and 1 base respectively, with 8 bases between them. The CDR3 here is CASSVLGSYNEQFF. CDR3 DNA: TGTGCCAGCAGTGTACTCGGGTCCTACAATGAGCAGTTCTTC.

The chain recombines TRBV6-5 with TRBJ1-3; D not resolved. This CDR3 region has 15 residues. V lost 5 bases to trimming and J lost 0 bases, with 11 bases between them. The germline V gene has CDR1 MNHEY and CDR2 SVGAGI. The CDR3 sequence: CASSPRGNSGNTIYF. CDR3 in DNA: TGTGCCAGCAGTCCTCGGGGAAACTCTGGAAACACCATATATTTT.

This clone was seen more than once but under ten times. CDR3: CASSPPAVNTEAFF. CDR3 bases: TGTGCCAGCAGCCCCCCGGCAGTGAACACTGAAGCTTTCTTT. The chain uses TRBV7-9 and TRBJ1-1; D remains ambiguous. Trimming shortened V by 5 bases and J by 0 bases, and 10 bases separated the two germline ends. Germline V gives CDR1 SEHNR, CDR2 FQNEAQ (reference sequence). This CDR3 has 14 residues. The full variable domain, its missing parts supplied by reference TRBV7-9 and TRBJ1-1, is DTGVSQNPRHKITKRGQNVTFRCDPISEHNRLYWYRQTLGQGPEFLTYFQNEAQLEKSRLLSDRFSAERPKGSFSTLEIQRTEQGDSAMYLCASSPPAVNTEAFFGQGTRLTVV.

The chain couples TRBV7-9 to TRBJ1-2; D uncertain. This CDR3 has 15 amino acids. With 2 bases removed from V and 0 bases from J, the gap between germline ends came to 10 bases. CDR1 and CDR2 from the germline V gene are SEHNR and FQNEAQ (reference sequence). The CDR3 sequence is CASSLSSNTNYGYTF. The CDR3 DNA follows: TGTGCCAGCAGCTTAAGTTCGAACACTAACTATGGCTACACCTTC.

This chain links TRBV30 with TRBJ1-5, with D hard to call. Trimming cost V 0 bases and J 4 bases, with 7 bases left between them. The CDR3 sequence is 13 residues long. CDR1 and CDR2 (germline): GTSNPN, SVGIG (reference sequence). The CDR3 DNA is TGTGCCTGGAGTGTACATAGGAATCAGCCCCAGCATTTT. Translated: CAWSVHRNQPQHF.

The CDR3 loop is CASSLHNNNYGYTF. DNA for the CDR3: TGTGCCAGCAGCCTTCACAACAATAACTATGGCTACACCTTC. The rearrangement uses TRBV3-1 (or the pseudogene TRBV3-2) and TRBJ1-2, with D unclear. Trimming cost V 4 bases and J 1 base, with 10 bases left between them. In germline, CDR1 is LGHDT, CDR2 YNNKEL (reference sequence). The CDR3 is made up of 14 amino acids.

The V call is TRBV7-9, the J call TRBJ2-6, with 10 bases lining up with TRBD1. The junction had 9 bases not matched to a gene; V was cut back by 5 bases and J by 2 bases. Germline loops: CDR1 SEHNR, CDR2 FQNEAQ (reference sequence). The CDR3 runs 18 residues. The CDR3 region has the DNA TGTGCCAGCAGCGTAGACCGGGACAGGGGTCCTGGGGCCAACGTCCTGACTTTC. Translation gives CASSVDRDRGPGANVLTF. Supplemented by reference TRBV7-9 and TRBJ2-6, the full variable domain reads DTGVSQNPRHKITKRGQNVTFRCDPISEHNRLYWYRQTLGQGPEFLTYFQNEAQLEKSRLLSDRFSAERPKGSFSTLEIQRTEQGDSAMYLCASSVDRDRGPGANVLTFGAGSRLTVL.